One sample yielded the 11 T cell receptor beta chains listed below, sequenced in a study of blood T cell repertoires in COVID-19. Sequenced by immunoSEQ multiplex PCR; TCRdb stores in-frame clones only, minus some. The table includes a few hundred thousand clones, 70% to 90% detected once. The sequenced sample was PBMCs or T cells enriched from blood (not recorded which). The receptor set was obtained from a woman between 18 and 29 years old who had been exposed to COVID-19.

The CDR3 DNA sequence: TGTGCCTGGGTGACTAGCGGGAGAACAGATACGCAGTATTTT. Translated: CAWVTSGRTDTQYF. The chain employs TRBV30 and TRBJ2-3, with 12 bases fitting TRBD2. Losses at the gene ends were 5 bases for V and 3 bases for J; bases not matched to a gene: 3. CDR1 is GTSNPN and CDR2 is SVGIG in the germline V gene (reference sequence). There are 14 residues in the CDR3.

The chain has TRBV19 and TRBJ1-2; tentatively, D is TRBD1 (5 bases). V was shortened by 5 bases and J by 4 bases, with 14 bases between the two germline ends. The germline V gene encodes CDR1 LNHDA and CDR2 SQIVND (reference sequence). CDR3 length: 14 residues. This CDR3 is CASSGTRVTYGYTF. The CDR3, as DNA: TGTGCCAGTAGTGGCACCAGGGTTACCTATGGCTACACCTTC.

The chain uses TRBV4-2 and TRBJ2-1; 7 positions match TRBD2. The length of the CDR3 is 15 residues. Germline CDR1 is LGHNA and CDR2 is YNFKEQ. V shed 1 base and J 2 bases; nucleotides not matched to a gene: 2. Written as DNA, the CDR3 is TGTGCCAGCAGCCAAGCGGGAGGACCCTACAATGAGCAGTTCTTC. It specifies CASSQAGGPYNEQFF.

The genes are TRBV28 and TRBJ2-7, with no clear D. Germline V gene data show CDR1 as MDHEN and CDR2 as SYDVKM. The CDR3 has 12 residues. Trimming pared 6 bases from V and 1 base from J, leaving 7 bases between. CDR3 nucleotides: TGTGCCAGCAGGTCGGGTTCCTACGAGCAGTACTTC. Translating it yields CASRSGSYEQYF.

The V call is TRBV2, the J call TRBJ1-1; D unclear. The germline V gene encodes CDR1 SNHLY and CDR2 FYNNEI. The germline V and J ends were trimmed by 5 bases and 0 bases, with 13 bases remaining between them. This CDR3 has 15 residues. CDR3: CASSPSLGMNTEAFF. The CDR3 DNA reads as TGTGCCAGCAGTCCTTCACTAGGCATGAACACTGAAGCTTTCTTT.

The chain joins TRBV19 to TRBJ1-2; perhaps TRBD1 as D (5 bases). This CDR3 is 15 amino acids long. Trimming removed 6 bases at V and 4 bases at J, with 18 bases between. Germline CDR1 reads LNHDA; CDR2 reads SQIVND (reference sequence). The CDR3 DNA follows: TGTGCCAGTAGCCTATACGGGGAGGGACTCTATGGCTACACCTTC. Translated, it gives CASSLYGEGLYGYTF.

This sequence joins TRBV5-6 and TRBJ1-6; 12 nucleotides line up with TRBD1. Germline V gives CDR1 SGHDT, CDR2 YYEEEE. The CDR3 is 15 residues long. The V and J ends lost 4 bases and 10 bases, in that order; junction bases with no gene match: 6. DNA for the CDR3: TGTGCCAGCAGCAGGGGACAGGGGGCTCGGTCACCCCTCCACTTT. As protein: CASSRGQGARSPLHF.

CDR3 nucleotides: TGTGCCAGCAGTGAACAGGGTAATTCTGGGGCCAACGTCCTGACTTTC. Translation: CASSEQGNSGANVLTF. This sequence joins TRBV6-1 and TRBJ2-6, with D perhaps matching TRBD1 (5 bases). The CDR3 spans 16 residues. The V gene lost 2 bases and the J gene lost 1 base, with 9 bases spanning the gap. Germline CDR1 is MNHNS and CDR2 is SASEGT.

The chain recombines TRBV19 with TRBJ1-2, with 8 bases identical to TRBD1. Looked up from germline, CDR1 is LNHDA and CDR2 is SQIVND (reference sequence). V shed 6 bases and J 0 bases; nucleotides not matched to a gene: 12. The CDR3 loop spans 17 amino acids. The CDR3 protein is CASSPLRQGFSNYGYTF. The CDR3, as DNA: TGTGCCAGTAGCCCCTTGAGACAGGGGTTCTCTAACTATGGCTACACCTTC.

The V gene is TRBV27, the J gene TRBJ2-4; TRBD1 aligns across 12 bases. The V segment lost 3 bases and the J segment 4 bases; nucleotides outside the gene matches: 19. The germline V gene encodes CDR1 MNHEY and CDR2 SMNVEV (reference sequence). The CDR3 is 21 residues long. CDR3 DNA: TGTGCCAGCAGTTTCCCCGGGACAGGGGGCACAACCAAATCTGGAAAAAACATTCAGTACTTC. Its translation: CASSFPGTGGTTKSGKNIQYF.

V gene TRBV5-1 combines with J gene TRBJ2-6; 10 positions match TRBD1. Germline-derived CDR1 and CDR2 are SGHRS and YFSETQ. The CDR3 has 17 residues. V trimming: 4 bases; J trimming: 1 base; junction bases outside the gene matches: 5. The CDR3, as DNA: TGCGCCAGCAGCAGACAGGGGGCTGTGTCTGGGGCCAACGTCCTGACTTTC. Its protein product is CASSRQGAVSGANVLTF.